This TCR beta chain is drawn from a study of T cells after yellow fever vaccination. Study-level information: In the case of low-cell-number fractions, SMART-Seq v4 Ultra Low Input was used for preparation.

The CDR3 totals 14 residues. Trimming left V 3 bases short and J 1 base short, with 7 bases between. Germline V CDR1 and CDR2: LGHDT, YNNKEL (reference sequence). Note on this clonotype: Its specificity is not known.

Whole-study findings and limits: Clonotypes shared by both compartments, CD4 and CD8, made up a small share. Within FACS-sorted repertoires, abundant clonotypes contaminating from the bulk population could be present.

The authors made TCR cDNA by 5'RACE template switching, adding a universal primer site and UMIs. MiXCR, run by TCRdb on the 5' RACE reads, gives a single entry per CDR3 protein. The sample consists of some 600,000 distinct CDR3 sequences, roughly a sixth of them appearing once. The receptor's source is a man aged 18 to 30 who received the YFV17D yellow fever vaccine. The specimen comprised PBMCs, sampled 5 to 6 days after the first yellow fever vaccination. V and J are TRBV3-1 and TRBJ1-3; D may be TRBD1 (5 bases). The CDR3 loop is CASSQGPSGNTIYF. The CDR3, as DNA: TGTGCCAGCAGCCAGGGACCTTCTGGAAACACCATATATTTT.